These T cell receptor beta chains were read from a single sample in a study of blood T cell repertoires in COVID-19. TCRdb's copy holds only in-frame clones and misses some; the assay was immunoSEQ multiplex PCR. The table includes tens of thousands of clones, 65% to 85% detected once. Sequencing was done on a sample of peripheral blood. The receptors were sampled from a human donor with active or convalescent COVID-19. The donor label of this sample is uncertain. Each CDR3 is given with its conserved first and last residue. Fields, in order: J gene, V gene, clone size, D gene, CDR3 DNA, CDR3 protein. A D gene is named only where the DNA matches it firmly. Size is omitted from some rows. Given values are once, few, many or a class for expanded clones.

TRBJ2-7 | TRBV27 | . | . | TGTGCCAGCAGTTTATCGTCGCACATCTACAGCTCCTACGAGCAGTACTTC | CASSLSSHIYSSYEQYF
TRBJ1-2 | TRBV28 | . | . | TGTGCCAGCAGTTTAAGTTTCGGACGGGGCTATGGCTACACCTTC | CASSLSFGRGYGYTF
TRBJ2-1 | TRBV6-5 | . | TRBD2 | TGTGCCAGCAGTTTCAACTCGGGGGGGGGCTACAATGAGCAGTTCTTC | CASSFNSGGGYNEQFF
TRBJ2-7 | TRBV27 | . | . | TGTGCCAGCAGTTTTATTCGATCGGCAGGGAGGTCCTACGAGCAGTACTTC | CASSFIRSAGRSYEQYF
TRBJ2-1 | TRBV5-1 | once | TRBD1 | TGCGCCAGCAGCTTCCGGGACAGCAACAACAATGAGCAGTTCTTC | CASSFRDSNNNEQFF
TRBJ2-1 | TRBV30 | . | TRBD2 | TGTGCCTGGAGGGTAGCGGGAACATACAATGAGCAGTTCTTC | CAWRVAGTYNEQFF
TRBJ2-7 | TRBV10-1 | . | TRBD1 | TGCGCCAGCAGGGACAGGGCCCACGAGCAGTACTTC | CASRDRAHEQYF
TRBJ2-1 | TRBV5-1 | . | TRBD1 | TGCGCCAGCAGTGGGGGCAGGGGGATAGACAATGAGCAGTTCTTC | CASSGGRGIDNEQFF
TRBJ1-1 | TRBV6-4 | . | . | TGTGCCAGCAGTGCCCAAGACGGGGGCACTGAAGCTTTCTTT | CASSAQDGGTEAFF
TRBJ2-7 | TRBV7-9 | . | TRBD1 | TGTGCCAGCAGCCCTCCGGGACAGGGCTTCTACGAGCAGTACTTC | CASSPPGQGFYEQYF
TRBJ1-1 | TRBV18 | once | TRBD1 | TGTGCCAGCTCACCAGACCAGGGGGCTATCGCTTTCTTT | CASSPDQGAIAFF
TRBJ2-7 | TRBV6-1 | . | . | TGTGCCAGCAGTGAACAGTCCCTGGGCCTGCCACACTTC | CASSEQSLGLPHF
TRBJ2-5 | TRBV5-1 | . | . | TGCGCCAGCAGCTTGGACAGGGGAGGCCAAGAGACCCAGTACTTC | CASSLDRGGQETQYF
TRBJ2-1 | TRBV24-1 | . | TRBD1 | TGTGCCACCAGTGATTTAGGAGGGGACAGGGGGGTTCGATTCAACAATGAGCAGTTCTTC | CATSDLGGDRGVRFNNEQFF
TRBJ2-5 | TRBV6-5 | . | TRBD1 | TGTGCCAGCAGCACCGGGACAGGGTCAGAGACCCAGTACTTC | CASSTGTGSETQYF
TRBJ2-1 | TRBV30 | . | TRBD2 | TGTGCCTGGAGGCCCCTAGCGGGGGATTACAATGAGCAGTTCTTC | CAWRPLAGDYNEQFF
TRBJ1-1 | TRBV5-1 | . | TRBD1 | TGCGCCAGCAGCCAAGGACAGGGGGCGCGGACTTTCTTT | CASSQGQGARTFF
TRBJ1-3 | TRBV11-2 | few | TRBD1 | TGTGCCAGCAGCCGCGGTCGACAGGGACCAACGACCAGTAACACCATATATTTT | CASSRGRQGPTTSNTIYF
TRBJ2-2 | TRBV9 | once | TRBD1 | TGTGCCAGCAGCGTAGGCCTGGGACAGGCGAGGCGGCTGTTTTTT | CASSVGLGQARRLFF
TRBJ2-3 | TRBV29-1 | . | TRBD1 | TGCAGCGTTGACCCAGGGGGCAGAGATACGCAGTATTTT | CSVDPGGRDTQYF
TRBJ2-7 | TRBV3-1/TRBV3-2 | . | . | TGTGCCAGCAGCCAAGTCCGGGACAAGTACTACGAGCAGTACTTC | CASSQVRDKYYEQYF
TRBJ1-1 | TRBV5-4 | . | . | TGTGCCAGCAGCTTGGAGCAGAACACTGAAGCTTTCTTT | CASSLEQNTEAFF
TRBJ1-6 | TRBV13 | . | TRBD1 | TGTGCCAGCAGCTTAGCGCCCGGACAGGGGAATTCACCCCTCCACTTT | CASSLAPGQGNSPLHF
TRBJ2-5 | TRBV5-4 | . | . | TGTGCCAGCAGCTGGACGCGGGACGGGCAAGAGACCCAGTACTTC | CASSWTRDGQETQYF
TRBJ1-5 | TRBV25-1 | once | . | TGTGCCAGCAGTCCAGGGGCTCCTAGCAATCAGCCCCAGCATTTT | CASSPGAPSNQPQHF
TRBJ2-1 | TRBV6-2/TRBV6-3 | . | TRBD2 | TGTGCCAGCAGTTACAGTTTTAGCGGGAGGGCTTTATCCTACAATGAGCAGTTCTTC | CASSYSFSGRALSYNEQFF
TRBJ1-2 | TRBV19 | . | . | TGTGCCAGTAGTATGGGAGTTTCCTATGGCTACACCTTC | CASSMGVSYGYTF
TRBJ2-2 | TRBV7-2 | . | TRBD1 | TGTGCCAGCAGCTGGAGGGGTTTGTTGGGACAGGGGAACACCGGGGAGCTGTTTTTT | CASSWRGLLGQGNTGELFF
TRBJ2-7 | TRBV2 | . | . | TGTGCCAGCAGTCCGTCGATGGAGGAGCAGTACTTC | CASSPSMEEQYF
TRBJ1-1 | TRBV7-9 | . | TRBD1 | TGTGCCAGCGGACAGGGGGACACTGAAGCTTTCTTT | CASGQGDTEAFF